The 18 T cell receptor beta chains below come from one sample, sequenced in a study of blood T cells in healthy people across ages. A second PCR, run for 7 to 11 cycles, used a sample-barcoded 5' primer plus a J-beta primer mix. TCRdb used MiXCR to reprocess the 5' RACE reads, holding one entry per CDR3 protein. The sample includes about 800,000 distinct CDR3 sequences, 25% of them seen just once. This sample also belongs to another study, concerning T cells of mothers and their children.

The material sequenced was blood. The receptors shown here come from a boy between 10 and 17 years old in good health.

The sample holds a few counts of this clonotype. As DNA, the CDR3 is TGCAGCGTTGGGTGGACCGCAAACACAGATACGCAGTATTTT. It specifies CSVGWTANTDTQYF. The chain has TRBV29-1 and TRBJ2-3; D is ambiguous. There are 14 residues in the CDR3. The V gene lost 4 bases and the J gene lost 2 bases, with 13 bases spanning the gap. The V gene's germline CDR1 is SQVTM and CDR2 ANQGSEA.

This clonotype was observed a single time. V and J are TRBV6-2 or TRBV6-3 and TRBJ2-2; TRBD1 agrees at 10 bases. J was trimmed by 3 bases and V by 6 bases; bases with no gene match: 10. Germline V gives CDR1 MNHEY, CDR2 SVGEGT. CDR3 length: 17 residues. The CDR3 region is CASSPLPGTGDTGELFF. For the CDR3, the DNA is TGTGCCAGCAGCCCACTACCCGGGACAGGGGACACCGGGGAGCTGTTTTTT.

This clonotype was detected a few times. V and J are TRBV30 and TRBJ1-1; the D is unclear. Germline V CDR1 and CDR2: GTSNPN, SVGIG (reference sequence). The ends were cut back, 0 bases at V and 4 bases at J, with 9 bases in the middle. This CDR3 spans 13 amino acids. The CDR3 here is CAWSVQGRTEAFF. For the CDR3, the DNA is TGTGCCTGGAGTGTACAAGGGCGCACTGAAGCTTTCTTT.

This clonotype appeared a few times. The chain combines TRBV20-1 with TRBJ1-6, with D perhaps TRBD1 (5 bases). The V end lost 8 bases, the J end lost 7 bases, and 15 bases lay between the germline ends. The CDR3 totals 13 residues. Germline V gene data show CDR1 as DFQATT and CDR2 as SNEGSKA (reference sequence). The DNA for the CDR3 is TGCAGTTTACAGAGGCAGGGAAATTCACCCCTCCACTTT. It is translated as CSLQRQGNSPLHF.

This clonotype has just a few counts. The chain recombines TRBV9 with TRBJ2-1; TRBD1 aligns across 7 bases. J lost 4 bases, V lost 4 bases, and 11 bases had no gene match. CDR1 SGDLS and CDR2 YYNGEE come from the germline V gene. The CDR3 extends over 16 amino acids. In DNA, the CDR3 is TGTGCCAGCAGCCCGATCGCAGGGGGAGATTACAATGAGCAGTTCTTC. Residues: CASSPIAGGDYNEQFF.

The rearrangement joins TRBV5-4 to TRBJ2-7; possible D gene TRBD2, 6 bases. The CDR3 contains 13 residues. The germline CDR1 and CDR2 sequences are SGHNT and YYREEE (reference sequence). V was pared by 1 base and J by 5 bases, with 10 bases between. CDR3 in amino acids: CASSLNREDEQYF. Written as DNA, the CDR3 is TGTGCCAGCAGCTTGAATAGGGAGGACGAGCAGTACTTC.

The V and J genes are TRBV12-3 or TRBV12-4 and TRBJ2-7; 7 bases agree with TRBD1. Trimming at V came to 10 bases and at J to 3 bases, leaving 6 bases not matched to a gene. There are 12 residues in the CDR3. CDR3 sequence: CATQRGLYEQYF. The CDR3 DNA sequence: TGTGCCACACAGAGGGGGCTCTACGAGCAGTACTTC.

This clonotype has only a few counts. The chain has TRBV7-2 and TRBJ2-7; 10 positions agree with TRBD1. The CDR3 length is 15 residues. Germline trimming cut 4 bases from V and 7 bases from J; bases unmatched to any gene: 10. Germline-derived CDR1 and CDR2 are SGHTA and FQGNSA. DNA for the CDR3: TGTGCCAGCAGCTCCGGGACAGGGGAGTGGAGTGAGCAGTACTTC. Amino acid sequence: CASSSGTGEWSEQYF.

A few counts support this clonotype. The V call is TRBV10-3, the J call TRBJ1-4; a possible D gene is TRBD1 (5 bases). Trimming removed 6 bases at V and 7 bases at J, with 12 bases between. The CDR3 is 13 residues long. Per the germline V gene, CDR1 is ENHRY and CDR2 is SYGVKD. This CDR3 is CAISRQSFEKLFF. CDR3 in DNA: TGTGCCATCAGCAGACAGTCGTTTGAAAAACTGTTTTTT.

This chain joins TRBV6-5 and TRBJ1-2; unclear D gene. Looked up from germline, CDR1 is MNHEY and CDR2 is SVGAGI. The germline V and J ends were trimmed by 0 bases and 0 bases, with 14 bases remaining between them. This CDR3 spans 17 amino acids. CDR3 sequence: CASSYSLAPDSNYGYTF. CDR3 sequence (DNA): TGTGCCAGCAGTTACTCCTTGGCCCCGGATTCTAACTATGGCTACACCTTC.

This clonotype was detected only a few times. The chain has TRBV12-5 and TRBJ2-1; 8 bases align to TRBD2. CDR1 LGHNT and CDR2 FRNRAP come from the germline V gene. V trimming: 5 bases; J trimming: 7 bases; junction bases outside the gene matches: 10. The CDR3 runs 15 residues. The CDR3 sequence: CASGIGTSDTNEQFF. CDR3 DNA sequence: TGTGCTAGTGGTATTGGGACTAGTGATACGAATGAGCAGTTCTTC.

The gene calls are TRBV14 and TRBJ2-7, with no clear D. This CDR3 has 15 residues. CDR1 is SGHDN and CDR2 is FVKESK in the germline V gene. With 3 bases removed from V and 2 bases from J, the gap between germline ends came to 14 bases. CDR3 residues: CASSQYSYPTYEQYF. CDR3 coding DNA: TGTGCCAGCAGCCAGTACTCTTACCCTACCTACGAGCAGTACTTC. The full variable domain, with the rest looked up from reference TRBV14 and TRBJ2-7, is EAGVTQFPSHSVIEKGQTVTLRCDPISGHDNLYWYRRVMGKEIKFLLHFVKESKQDESGMPNNRFLAERTGGTYSTLKVQPAELEDSGVYFCASSQYSYPTYEQYFGPGTRLTVT.

This clonotype was counted between two and nine times. J is TRBJ2-7 and V is TRBV20-1; D might be TRBD2 (7 bases). V lost 2 bases, J lost 4 bases, and 15 bases lay in between. The CDR3 has 14 amino acids. The germline CDR1 and CDR2 sequences are DFQATT and SNEGSKA (reference sequence). The CDR3 is CSARWGGGRYEQYF. The CDR3 DNA reads as TGCAGTGCTAGATGGGGAGGGGGAAGATACGAGCAGTACTTC.

This clonotype has ten or more counts. The chain carries TRBV5-1 and TRBJ2-6; D may be TRBD2 (5 bases). Deletions cut 4 bases from V and 0 bases from J, with 8 bases between. The CDR3 contains 15 residues. From germline, CDR1 is SGHRS and CDR2 YFSETQ. The CDR3 nucleotides read TGCGCCAGCAGCCGTGGGAGCTCTGGGGCCAACGTCCTGACTTTC. Its protein product is CASSRGSSGANVLTF.

This clonotype occurred a few times. The J gene is TRBJ2-5, the V gene TRBV5-5; no firm D call. The CDR3 covers 15 residues. The V end was cut by 2 bases, the J end by 2 bases, with 13 bases between. The germline gives CDR1 SGHKS, CDR2 YYEKEE (reference sequence). The CDR3 sequence: CASSFVGGLQETQYF. DNA of the CDR3: TGTGCCAGCAGCTTTGTTGGCGGCCTACAAGAGACCCAGTACTTC. The whole variable domain, remainder taken from reference TRBV5-5 and TRBJ2-5, is DAGVTQSPTHLIKTRGQQVTLRCSPISGHKSVSWYQQVLGQGPQFIFQYYEKEERGRGNFPDRFSARQFPNYSSELNVNALLLGDSALYLCASSFVGGLQETQYFGPGTRLLVL.

This clonotype was counted a few times. This chain uses TRBV18 with TRBJ2-4; TRBD1 is a possible D gene (5 bases). The V and J ends lost 0 bases and 1 base respectively, with 10 bases between them. Germline V CDR1 and CDR2: KGHSH, LQKENI. The CDR3 is made up of 16 amino acids. CDR3 in amino acids: CASSPPDSHAKNIQYF. The CDR3 nucleotides read TGTGCCAGCTCACCACCAGACAGCCATGCCAAAAACATTCAGTACTTC. The variable domain in full, with the rest retrieved from reference TRBV18 and TRBJ2-4, is NAGVMQNPRHLVRRRGQEARLRCSPMKGHSHVYWYRQLPEEGLKFMVYLQKENIIDESGMPKERFSAEFPKEGPSILRIQQVVRGDSAAYFCASSPPDSHAKNIQYFGAGTRLSVL.

This clonotype was found a few times. V is TRBV12-3 or TRBV12-4 and J is TRBJ2-1; tentative D call: TRBD1 (6 bases). The CDR3 spans 18 residues. Trimming cost V 5 bases and J 4 bases, with 24 bases left between them. The CDR3 nucleotides are TGTGCCAGCAGTCCCCAAAAGGGGGTTCTAGGGAAATACAATGAGCAGTTCTTC. Translation gives CASSPQKGVLGKYNEQFF.

This clonotype was counted only a few times. V and J are TRBV4-3 and TRBJ2-1; 7 nucleotides agree with TRBD1. The V and J ends lost 4 bases and 4 bases, in that order; junction bases with no gene match: 7. Germline V gene sequence: CDR1 LGHNA, CDR2 YSLEER. This CDR3 is built from 15 residues. CDR3 protein: CASSLYTGEYNEQFF. For the CDR3, the DNA is TGCGCCAGCAGCCTTTATACAGGGGAATACAATGAGCAGTTCTTC.